This TCR beta chain came from a study of blood T cell repertoires in COVID-19. The CDR3 consists of 19 residues. Source study methods: Reference gene primers were amplified, and this amplification served to estimate nucleated cell counts. Some clones are missing from TCRdb's copy, which holds only in-frame ones; the method was immunoSEQ multiplex PCR. V and J calls and clone size are given by that table; D and trimming were obtained from the DNA. The sample lists around 24,000 clones, roughly 82% occurring once. The chain employs TRBV21-1 and TRBJ1-5; TRBD1, the D gene given by the table, was not confirmed from the DNA. TRBV21-1 counts as a pseudogene. This receptor was obtained from a human donor with active COVID-19. The donor label of this sample is uncertain. The sample taken for sequencing was peripheral blood. CDR3 DNA sequence: TGTGCCAGCAGCGGGCCGGGACAGGGAAAAACATACGGCAATCAGCCCCAGCATTTT. As protein: CASSGPGQGKTYGNQPQHF.